The 25 T cell receptor beta chains below were found in one sample sequenced in a study of blood T cell repertoires in COVID-19. The assay was immunoSEQ multiplex PCR, and TCRdb's table has in-frame clones only and misses some. The data show approximately 340,000 clones, 80% to 95% seen once. Sequencing was carried out using PBMCs or T cells enriched from blood (not recorded which). These TCRs come from a middle-aged woman who had been exposed to COVID-19.

V gene TRBV5-4 combines with J gene TRBJ2-3; 9 positions match TRBD2. CDR3 length: 16 residues. The trim removed 2 bases at V and 3 bases at J, leaving 7 bases unmatched. Germline CDR1 is SGHNT and CDR2 is YYREEE (reference sequence). CDR3 amino acids: CASSFRKRGVTDTQYF. CDR3 sequence (DNA): TGTGCCAGCAGCTTCCGCAAGCGGGGGGTTACAGATACGCAGTATTTT.

This chain links TRBV24-1 with TRBJ2-2; D might be TRBD2 (6 bases). Germline V gene data show CDR1 as KGHDR and CDR2 as SFDVKD. This CDR3 region has 14 residues. Trimming took off 5 bases at V and 0 bases at J, with 6 bases between the two ends. The CDR3 loop reads CATSGRANTGELFF. The CDR3 coding sequence is TGTGCCACCAGTGGGAGGGCGAACACCGGGGAGCTGTTTTTT.

The genes are TRBV9 and TRBJ2-7, with 7 bases lining up with TRBD2. With 4 bases clipped from V and 4 bases from J, the junction kept 2 bases outside the gene matches. CDR3 length: 12 amino acids. From germline, CDR1 is SGDLS and CDR2 YYNGEE. CDR3 nucleotide sequence: TGTGCCAGCAGCCCCGGGGGGTACGAGCAGTACTTC. Translating gives CASSPGGYEQYF.

The chain links TRBV5-1 to TRBJ2-3, with TRBD2 matching over 15 bases. CDR1 is SGHRS, CDR2 YFSETQ, per germline. Trimming took 2 bases from V and 0 from J; bases not matched to a gene: 7. This CDR3 region has 19 residues. The CDR3 loop reads CASSFLGLAGGPSTDTQYF. Here the CDR3 DNA reads TGCGCCAGCAGCTTCCTCGGACTAGCGGGGGGGCCTAGCACAGATACGCAGTATTTT.

The CDR3, as DNA: TGTGCCAGCAGCTTAGTACGGGGACAATTGGACGAGCAGTACTTC. This encodes CASSLVRGQLDEQYF. The chain carries TRBV7-2 and TRBJ2-7; tentative D call: TRBD1 (6 bases). Trimming removed 1 base at V and 5 bases at J, with 15 bases between. CDR1 and CDR2 from the germline V gene are SGHTA and FQGNSA. The CDR3 runs 15 residues.

This chain uses TRBV10-3 with TRBJ1-6, with 11 nucleotides matching TRBD1. The CDR3 spans 16 residues. Germline CDR1 is ENHRY and CDR2 is SYGVKD. V was pared by 0 bases and J by 9 bases, with 4 bases of the junction left unmatched. The CDR3 sequence: CAISESQGTGGSPLHF. The CDR3 DNA is TGTGCCATCAGTGAGTCTCAGGGGACAGGGGGTTCACCCCTCCACTTT.

Details on this clone: This CDR3 is also generated by other DNA sequences in the sample. The chain uses TRBV5-4 and TRBJ1-4; D is uncertain. CDR1 and CDR2 (germline): SGHNT, YYREEE (reference sequence). The CDR3 consists of 13 residues. Trimming removed 1 base from V and 4 bases from J, with 5 bases in between. The CDR3, as DNA: TGTGCCAGCAGCTTGACTGGTAATGAAAAACTGTTTTTT. Its translation is CASSLTGNEKLFF.

The chain has TRBV9 and TRBJ1-6; TRBD1 is a possible D gene (6 bases). There are 14 residues in the CDR3. Trimming stripped 6 bases from V and 2 bases from J, with 9 bases between. Germline loops: CDR1 SGDLS, CDR2 YYNGEE. CDR3 sequence: CASKGGAYNSPLHF. Written as DNA, the CDR3 is TGTGCCAGCAAAGGGGGAGCCTATAATTCACCCCTCCACTTT.

The rearrangement joins TRBV7-2 to TRBJ2-2; D may be TRBD2 (6 bases). Looked up from germline, CDR1 is SGHTA and CDR2 is FQGNSA. The CDR3 runs to 16 residues. V gave up 2 bases and J gave up 5 bases, with 15 bases separating them. The CDR3 here is CASSLSAGSFTGELFF. The CDR3 DNA is TGTGCCAGCAGCTTATCGGCGGGATCTTTTACCGGGGAGCTGTTTTTT.

The chain couples TRBV29-1 to TRBJ2-7; TRBD1 is a possible D gene (5 bases). The CDR3 has 11 residues. V gave up 6 bases and J gave up 7 bases, with 13 bases separating them. CDR1 is SQVTM, CDR2 ANQGSEA, per germline. The CDR3 loop is CSVSRGWEQYF. The CDR3 nucleotides are TGCAGCGTATCAAGGGGCTGGGAGCAGTACTTC.

V usage is TRBV6-5 and J usage is TRBJ1-2; D gene unclear. This CDR3 has 12 amino acids. Looked up from germline, CDR1 is MNHEY and CDR2 is SVGAGI. Trimming removed 7 bases from V and 3 bases from J, with 9 bases in between. Written as DNA, the CDR3 is TGTGCCAGCACCCCCGCGCACTATGGCTACACCTTC. Its protein product is CASTPAHYGYTF.

The chain combines TRBV27 with TRBJ1-2; D is possibly TRBD1 (6 bases). Germline CDR1 and CDR2: MNHEY and SMNVEV (reference sequence). V lost 6 bases and J 5 bases, leaving 16 bases between the germline ends. The CDR3 is made up of 14 amino acids. The DNA of the CDR3 is TGTGCCAGCAGCACAGGGCGCCTCTCTTATGGCTACACCTTC. This sequence encodes CASSTGRLSYGYTF.

The V gene is TRBV7-8, the J gene TRBJ2-1; 7 positions agree with TRBD2. The V and J ends lost 1 base and 3 bases, in that order; junction bases with no gene match: 6. The CDR3 consists of 16 residues. The germline gives CDR1 SGHVS, CDR2 FQNEAQ. For the CDR3, the DNA is TGTGCCAGCAGCTTAGGTGCTGGGACTAACTACAATGAGCAGTTCTTC. Amino acids: CASSLGAGTNYNEQFF.

This chain connects TRBV20-1 to TRBJ1-3, with D unclear. V was pared by 8 bases and J by 3 bases, with 8 bases between. CDR1 and CDR2 (germline): DFQATT, SNEGSKA (reference sequence). The CDR3 sequence is 11 residues long. The chain's CDR3 is CSTGYGNTIYF. The CDR3 coding sequence is TGCAGTACGGGGTATGGAAACACCATATATTTT.

V usage is TRBV7-9 and J usage is TRBJ2-1; D call uncertain. Trimming took off 5 bases at V and 7 bases at J, with 6 bases between the two ends. This CDR3 is 11 amino acids long. The germline CDR1 and CDR2 sequences are SEHNR and FQNEAQ (reference sequence). CDR3 DNA sequence: TGTGCCAGCAGCCCGCGTAATGAGCAGTTCTTC. It codes for CASSPRNEQFF.

This clone appeared once. The chain is built from TRBV30 and TRBJ2-1, with 7 positions matching TRBD1. Germline loops: CDR1 GTSNPN, CDR2 SVGIG (reference sequence). The CDR3 consists of 15 residues. Trimming at V came to 2 bases and at J to 4 bases, leaving 8 bases not matched to a gene. The CDR3 bases are TGTGCCTGGAGTCCCCGGACAGGACTGTACAATGAGCAGTTCTTC. Protein product: CAWSPRTGLYNEQFF.

This clone has a single count. The chain joins TRBV11-2 to TRBJ1-4; unclear D gene. The V end lost 7 bases, the J end lost 4 bases, and 13 bases lay between the germline ends. Germline V gene data show CDR1 as SGHAT and CDR2 as FQNNGV. CDR3 length: 14 amino acids. In DNA form, the CDR3 reads TGTGCCAGCACTCCAAACAGCTTTAATGAAAAACTGTTTTTT. Encoded protein: CASTPNSFNEKLFF.

This clone was seen only a few times. The chain is built from TRBV10-3 and TRBJ2-5; 8 bases agree with TRBD1. CDR3 length: 14 amino acids. Germline CDR1 and CDR2: ENHRY and SYGVKD. V shed 8 bases, J shed 7 bases, and the junction held 12 bases outside the gene matches. The DNA of the CDR3 is TGTGCCATCGGGGGACAGGTGTTCCCCGGGACCCAGTACTTC. This translates into CAIGGQVFPGTQYF.

The chain has TRBV7-9 and TRBJ2-1, with TRBD2 matching over 12 bases. The trim removed 6 bases at V and 0 bases at J, leaving 9 bases unmatched. From germline, CDR1 is SEHNR and CDR2 FQNEAQ (reference sequence). The CDR3 has 18 amino acids. The CDR3 sequence is CASRSSSGGGRSYNEQFF. The DNA for the CDR3 is TGTGCCAGCAGATCATCTAGCGGGGGGGGCCGCTCCTACAATGAGCAGTTCTTC.

This rearrangement joins TRBV5-1 to TRBJ2-7; TRBD2 matches 8 bases. J was trimmed by 5 bases and V by 4 bases; bases with no gene match: 8. CDR1 and CDR2 (germline): SGHRS, YFSETQ. The CDR3 has 14 residues. The CDR3 DNA sequence: TGCGCCAGCAGCCTGACAGCGGGGGCACACGAGCAGTACTTC. It translates to CASSLTAGAHEQYF.

In regard to this clone: Other DNA sequences from this sample encode an identical CDR3 as well. The chain is built from TRBV18 and TRBJ1-5; 9 bases are shared with TRBD1. The CDR3 has 15 residues. CDR1 is KGHSH, CDR2 LQKENI, per germline. Germline trimming cut 3 bases from V and 3 bases from J; bases unmatched to any gene: 3. For the CDR3, the DNA is TGTGCCAGCTCACCCGGGACAGGGAACAATCAGCCCCAGCATTTT. Protein product: CASSPGTGNNQPQHF.

The chain has TRBV6-5 and TRBJ1-4; a weak D match, TRBD1 (5 bases). The CDR3 spans 14 residues. The V and J ends lost 5 bases and 0 bases respectively, with 7 bases between them. From germline, CDR1 is MNHEY and CDR2 SVGAGI. CDR3 protein: CASSRQSTNEKLFF. In nucleotides, the CDR3 is TGTGCCAGCAGTCGACAGTCAACTAATGAAAAACTGTTTTTT.

The J gene is TRBJ1-1, the V gene TRBV23-1; 8 bases are a match to TRBD1. TRBV23-1 has ORF status, its function being uncertain. This CDR3 comprises 19 residues. The trim removed 1 base at V and 1 base at J, leaving 14 bases unmatched. The CDR3 nucleotides are TGCGCCAGCAGTCAATATTGGCGCAGGGGGCTGCTTGAGAACACTGAAGCTTTCTTT. As protein: CASSQYWRRGLLENTEAFF.

This chain links TRBV6-6 with TRBJ2-1; 11 bases map to TRBD2. After removal of 5 bases from V and 0 bases from J, the junction contained 9 bases not matched to a gene. The CDR3 extends over 18 amino acids. The germline V gene has CDR1 MNHNY and CDR2 SVGAGI (reference sequence). CDR3 amino acids: CASSPPTSGTLSYNEQFF. CDR3 bases: TGTGCCAGCAGTCCTCCGACTAGCGGGACCCTCTCCTACAATGAGCAGTTCTTC.

The V call is TRBV5-1, the J call TRBJ1-1, with D possibly TRBD1 on 5 matching bases. The V and J ends lost 2 bases and 3 bases respectively, with 14 bases between them. In germline, CDR1 is SGHRS, CDR2 YFSETQ. The CDR3 has 15 residues. CDR3 bases: TGCGCCAGCAGCTTTGAACAGGCGGGGTACACTGAAGCTTTCTTT. The encoded protein is CASSFEQAGYTEAFF.